The subject of this entry is one T cell receptor beta chain. All patients reached thyroid surgery having received no treatment beforehand. The entry originates in a study of metastatic and nonmetastatic thyroid tumors. The germline V and J ends were trimmed by 0 bases and 5 bases, with 10 bases remaining between them. The CDR3 contains 14 residues. Germline V gene sequence: CDR1 LGHNA, CDR2 YNFKEQ. Through MiXCR, TCRdb re-clonotyped the PCR reads. Among 23,000 or so clones listed, approximately 19% were seen once. This chain joins TRBV4-2 and TRBJ1-2; no firm D call. The source is a male donor with papillary thyroid cancer or a benign thyroid nodule (not recorded which). Some clones in this sample may be carry-over from other donors' samples. The sequenced sample was blood. CDR3 in amino acids: CASSQEFRPYGYTF. Here the CDR3 DNA reads TGTGCCAGCAGCCAAGAATTTCGCCCTTATGGCTACACCTTC.